Listed below are T cell receptor beta chains from one sample, sequenced in a study of T cells after yellow fever vaccination. TCRdb re-analysed the 5' RACE reads in MiXCR, keeping a single row per CDR3 protein. The table lists a few hundred thousand distinct CDR3 sequences, 17% of them singletons, with approximately 15% in the top ten. Sequencing was performed on PBMCs, taken 4 to 6 days after the first yellow fever vaccination. Receptors originate from a man aged 18 to 29 who received the YFV17D yellow fever vaccine. Both conserved end residues are part of each CDR3.

TRBV7-8	TRBJ2-7	CASSFDRRYEQYF
TRBV11-2	TRBJ1-2	CASSLEGASYTF
TRBV15	TRBJ2-5	CATKIVAGETQYF
TRBV7-6	TRBJ2-1	CASSLGPSGGDEQFF
TRBV9	TRBJ2-7	CASSVGPGTQYVEQYF
TRBV5-1	TRBJ1-2	CASRTGEGSYGYTF
TRBV20-1	TRBJ1-5	CSARLAGGGNQPQHF
TRBV6-5	TRBJ1-5	CASSYSVKGGDQPQHF
TRBV29-1	TRBJ2-6	CSVEAVGAGANVLTF
TRBV15	TRBJ2-1	CATSRDSGGAMNEQFF
TRBV28	TRBJ1-5	CASIYEGNQPQHF
TRBV3-1	TRBJ1-2	CASSPGQGAVGYTF
TRBV12-3/TRBV12-4	TRBJ2-3	CASSLTGKDTQYF
TRBV10-3	TRBJ2-3	CAISGQGADTQYF
TRBV5-1	TRBJ1-1	CASSLDGYNTEAFF
TRBV7-2	TRBJ2-3	CATDSGIAFDTQYF
TRBV6-1	TRBJ2-3	CASSPISGYDPTDTQYF
TRBV10-3	TRBJ2-7	CAISEFPTAGYEQYF
TRBV5-1	TRBJ2-1	CASRPRQEAGTNEQFF
TRBV9	TRBJ1-1	CASSVTARSNTEAFF
TRBV11-1	TRBJ2-4	CASSLGAGPKNIQYF
TRBV6-6	TRBJ1-1	CASSYRDNTEAFF
TRBV20-1	TRBJ2-1	CSARVGRGAYNEQFF
TRBV5-6	TRBJ2-1	CASSWGQYNEQFF
TRBV6-1	TRBJ1-2	CASSTHKYSYGYTF
TRBV11-1	TRBJ1-1	CASSLRETAGMINTEAFF
TRBV24-1	TRBJ1-5	CATSDSLNQPQHF
TRBV6-1	TRBJ2-7	CASSRQGVGYEQYF
TRBV5-6	TRBJ2-1	CASSLQQGWNEQFF
TRBV6-2/TRBV6-3	TRBJ2-4	CASREDQGFVLAKNIQYF
TRBV11-1	TRBJ1-6	CASRPTGNSPLHF
TRBV7-8	TRBJ2-5	CASSLLLVETQYF
TRBV11-2	TRBJ2-5	CASSQDTDLRSYQETQYF
TRBV28	TRBJ1-1	CASSSTGISTEAFF
TRBV20-1	TRBJ2-1	CSAVLDSRSYNEQFF
TRBV14	TRBJ1-4	CASSQDKEGVREKLFF
TRBV20-1	TRBJ2-1	CSASRVPYNEQFF
TRBV21-1	TRBJ2-3	CASSPLTGRDTQYF
TRBV30	TRBJ1-2	CAWSAIVGYTF
TRBV5-6	TRBJ2-1	CASSLWGPSSNEQFF
TRBV29-1	TRBJ2-2	CSVERTGELFF
TRBV6-2/TRBV6-3	TRBJ2-7	CASRPGQYYEQYF
TRBV3-1	TRBJ2-2	CASSSRDSRRTGELFF
TRBV7-9	TRBJ2-1	CASSPRRSPLNEQFF
TRBV14	TRBJ1-3	CASSTQGISGNTIYF
TRBV6-4	TRBJ2-7	CASSSLASYEQYF
TRBV30	TRBJ2-6	CAWSRGQPNSGANVLTF
TRBV3-1	TRBJ2-1	CASSQDVQGWDEQFF
TRBV11-1	TRBJ2-1	CASSLQGQLSDEQFF
TRBV6-6	TRBJ1-1	CASRDRGRTEAFF
TRBV15	TRBJ2-5	CATSRGDEASQETQYF
TRBV15	TRBJ2-7	CATSPNPGLLHEQYF
TRBV29-1	TRBJ2-2	CSVTTGGTGELFF
TRBV6-2/TRBV6-3	TRBJ2-7	CASSRDPSYEQYF
TRBV6-1	TRBJ2-3	CASGPELGTDTQYF